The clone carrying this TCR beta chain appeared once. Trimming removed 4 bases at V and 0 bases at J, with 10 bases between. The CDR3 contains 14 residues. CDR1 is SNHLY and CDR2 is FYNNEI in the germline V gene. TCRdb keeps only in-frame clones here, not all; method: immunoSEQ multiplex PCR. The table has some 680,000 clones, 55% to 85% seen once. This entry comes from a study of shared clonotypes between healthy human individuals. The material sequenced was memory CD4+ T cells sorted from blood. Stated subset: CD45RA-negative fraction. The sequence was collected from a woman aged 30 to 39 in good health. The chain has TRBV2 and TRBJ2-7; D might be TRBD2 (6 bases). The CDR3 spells CASSGGRSSYEQYF. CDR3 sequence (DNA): TGTGCCAGCAGTGGTGGGAGGAGCTCCTACGAGCAGTACTTC.